The subject of this entry is one T cell receptor beta chain. Recruited during active infection, patients (from Seattle) were subsequently followed longitudinally. Germline lookup yields CDR1 DFQATT and CDR2 SNEGSKA (reference sequence). The CDR3 spans 11 residues. The germline V and J ends were trimmed by 7 bases and 3 bases, with 9 bases remaining between them. Original methodology: Scientists estimated how many nucleated cells there were by amplifying reference gene primers. Libraries were prepared by immunoSEQ multiplex PCR; TCRdb keeps only in-frame clonotypes and omits some of them. The V and J calls and the clone size are those of that table, but D and trimming were determined from the DNA. The repertoire consists of under 450,000 clones, with about 91% occurring once and the leading ten covering roughly 12%. This record belongs to a study of blood T cell repertoires in COVID-19. Looking at the study overall: The origin of the acute and convalescent COVID-19 samples was the United States, Italy and Spain. In each case, the material was cDNA or gDNA derived from T cells, B-cell-depleted T cells, or PBMCs.

V is TRBV20-1 and J is TRBJ1-1; D not resolved. Sequenced sample: peripheral blood. This TCR was recovered from a woman aged 45-60 years with COVID-19, enrolled during active disease. CDR3 amino acids: CSVRSDTEAFF. CDR3 in DNA: TGCAGTGTGAGGTCTGACACTGAAGCTTTCTTT.